This T cell receptor (beta chain) originates from a study of blood T cell repertoires in COVID-19. In the study overall: Acute-phase and convalescent COVID-19 samples originated in the United States, Italy and Spain.

Assay used: immunoSEQ multiplex PCR; TCRdb lists only in-frame clones, some missing. The repertoire has over 150,000 clones, over 80% of them found once; the top ten carry less than 3.5%. The CDR3 is 17 residues long. The germline CDR1 and CDR2 sequences are LNHDA and SQIVND (reference sequence). V lost 4 bases to trimming and J lost 0 bases, with 16 bases between them. Sequencing was done on a sample of peripheral blood. The sequence derives from a woman aged 60-70 years with acute or convalescent COVID-19. The V gene is TRBV19, the J gene TRBJ1-3, with D perhaps TRBD1 (6 bases). The CDR3 loop is CASSTTLDRSSGNTIYF. The DNA for the CDR3 is TGTGCCAGTAGTACAACCCTCGACAGGAGCTCTGGAAACACCATATATTTT.